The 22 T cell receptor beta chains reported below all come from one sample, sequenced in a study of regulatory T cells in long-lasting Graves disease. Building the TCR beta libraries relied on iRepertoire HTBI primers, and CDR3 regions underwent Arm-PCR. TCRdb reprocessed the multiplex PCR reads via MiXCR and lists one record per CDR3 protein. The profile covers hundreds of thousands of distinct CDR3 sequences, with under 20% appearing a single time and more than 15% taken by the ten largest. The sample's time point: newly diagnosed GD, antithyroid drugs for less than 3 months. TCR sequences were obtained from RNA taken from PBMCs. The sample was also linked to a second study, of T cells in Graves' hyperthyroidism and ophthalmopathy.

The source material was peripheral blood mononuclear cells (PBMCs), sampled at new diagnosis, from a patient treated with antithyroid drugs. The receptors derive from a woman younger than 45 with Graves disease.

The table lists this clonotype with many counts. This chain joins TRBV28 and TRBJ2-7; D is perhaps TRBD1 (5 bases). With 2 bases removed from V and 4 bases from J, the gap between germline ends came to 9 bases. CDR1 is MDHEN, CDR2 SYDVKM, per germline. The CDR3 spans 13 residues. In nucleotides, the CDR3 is TGTGCCAGCAGTTTAGGCAGGGTGTACGAGCAGTACTTC. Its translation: CASSLGRVYEQYF.

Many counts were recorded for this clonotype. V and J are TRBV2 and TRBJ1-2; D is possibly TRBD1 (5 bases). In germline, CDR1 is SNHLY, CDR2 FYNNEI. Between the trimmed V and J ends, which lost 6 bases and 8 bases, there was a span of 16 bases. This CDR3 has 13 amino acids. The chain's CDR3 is CASRSDGAGGYTF. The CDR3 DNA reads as TGTGCCAGCAGATCCGATGGGGCGGGCGGCTACACCTTC. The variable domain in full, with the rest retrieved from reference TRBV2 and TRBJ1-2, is EPEVTQTPSHQVTQMGQEVILRCVPISNHLYFYWYRQILGQKVEFLVSFYNNEISEKSEIFDDQFSVERPDGSNFTLKIRSTKLEDSAMYFCASRSDGAGGYTFGSGTRLTVV.

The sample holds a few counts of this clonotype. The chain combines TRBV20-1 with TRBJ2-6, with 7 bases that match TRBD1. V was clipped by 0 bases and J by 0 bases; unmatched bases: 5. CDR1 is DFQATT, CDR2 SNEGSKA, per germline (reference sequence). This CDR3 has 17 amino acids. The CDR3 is CSARDHDRASGANVLTF. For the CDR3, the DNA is TGCAGTGCTAGAGATCACGACAGGGCCTCTGGGGCCAACGTCCTGACTTTC.

CDR3 sequence: CASSLSIDSPQGRLGNQPQHF. The CDR3 DNA sequence: TGTGCCAGCAGCTTATCTATCGACAGCCCACAGGGTAGATTAGGCAATCAGCCCCAGCATTTT. The chain carries TRBV7-6 and TRBJ1-5, with D possibly TRBD1 on 6 matching bases. Germline values: CDR1 SGHVS, CDR2 FNYEAQ. This CDR3 has 21 amino acids. The germline V and J ends were trimmed by 2 bases and 2 bases, with 28 bases remaining between them.

Here the CDR3 DNA reads TGTGCCAGCAGCAGAACACAGGCGACTGGTACCGGGGAGCTGTTTTTT. This sequence encodes CASSRTQATGTGELFF. The chain employs TRBV27 and TRBJ2-2; D perhaps matches TRBD1 (5 bases). This CDR3 is built from 16 residues. CDR1 MNHEY and CDR2 SMNVEV come from the germline V gene (reference sequence). V was pared by 6 bases and J by 5 bases, with 19 bases between.

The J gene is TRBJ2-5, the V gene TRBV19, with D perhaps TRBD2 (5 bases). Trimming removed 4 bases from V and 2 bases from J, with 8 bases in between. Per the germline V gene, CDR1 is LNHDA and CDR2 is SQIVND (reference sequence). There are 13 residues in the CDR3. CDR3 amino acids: CASSNSGQETQYF. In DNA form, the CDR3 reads TGTGCCAGTAGTAACAGCGGACAAGAGACCCAGTACTTC.

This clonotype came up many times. The DNA for the CDR3 is TGTGCCAGCAGTACTATGGGACTAGCGGTTGGTACGCAGTATTTT. Residues: CASSTMGLAVGTQYF. The V gene is TRBV6-1, the J gene TRBJ2-3, with 11 bases matching TRBD2. The junction had 9 bases not matched to a gene; V was cut back by 5 bases and J by 8 bases. The germline V gene encodes CDR1 MNHNS and CDR2 SASEGT. This CDR3 has 15 amino acids.

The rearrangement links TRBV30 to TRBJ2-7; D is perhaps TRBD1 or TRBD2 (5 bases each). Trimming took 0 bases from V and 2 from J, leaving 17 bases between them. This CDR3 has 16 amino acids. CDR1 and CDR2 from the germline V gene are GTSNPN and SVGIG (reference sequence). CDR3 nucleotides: TGTGCCTGGAGTGTACAAGTTTGGGACCCCACCTACGAGCAGTACTTC. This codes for CAWSVQVWDPTYEQYF.

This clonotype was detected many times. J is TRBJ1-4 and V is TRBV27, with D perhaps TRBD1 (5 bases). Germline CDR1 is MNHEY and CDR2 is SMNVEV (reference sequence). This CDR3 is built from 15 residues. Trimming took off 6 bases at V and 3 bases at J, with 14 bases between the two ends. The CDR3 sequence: CASRAGDMANEKLFF. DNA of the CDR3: TGTGCCAGCAGAGCGGGGGATATGGCTAATGAAAAACTGTTTTTT.

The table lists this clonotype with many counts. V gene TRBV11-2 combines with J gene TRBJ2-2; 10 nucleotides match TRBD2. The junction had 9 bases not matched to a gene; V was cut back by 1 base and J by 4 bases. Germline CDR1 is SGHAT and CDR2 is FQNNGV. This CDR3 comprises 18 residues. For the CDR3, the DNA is TGTGCCAGCAGCTTAGCTCTTCGCCCTAGCGGGAGCACCGGGGAGCTGTTTTTT. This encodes CASSLALRPSGSTGELFF. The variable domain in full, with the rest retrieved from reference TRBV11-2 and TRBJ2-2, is EAGVAQSPRYKIIEKRQSVAFWCNPISGHATLYWYQQILGQGPKLLIQFQNNGVVDDSQLPKDRFSAERLKGVDSTLKIQPAKLEDSAVYLCASSLALRPSGSTGELFFGEGSRLTVL.

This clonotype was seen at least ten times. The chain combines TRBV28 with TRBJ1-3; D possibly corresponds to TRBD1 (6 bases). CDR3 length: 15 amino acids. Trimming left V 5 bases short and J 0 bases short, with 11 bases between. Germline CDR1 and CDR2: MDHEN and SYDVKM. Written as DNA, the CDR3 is TGTGCCAGCAGTGGCAGGGGCGTCTCTGGAAACACCATATATTTT. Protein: CASSGRGVSGNTIYF.

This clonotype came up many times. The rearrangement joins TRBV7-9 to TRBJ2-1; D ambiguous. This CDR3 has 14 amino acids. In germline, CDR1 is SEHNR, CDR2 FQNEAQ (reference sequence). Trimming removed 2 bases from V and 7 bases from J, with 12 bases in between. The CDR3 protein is CASSLKQDWNEQFF. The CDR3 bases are TGTGCCAGCAGCTTAAAACAAGATTGGAATGAGCAGTTCTTC.

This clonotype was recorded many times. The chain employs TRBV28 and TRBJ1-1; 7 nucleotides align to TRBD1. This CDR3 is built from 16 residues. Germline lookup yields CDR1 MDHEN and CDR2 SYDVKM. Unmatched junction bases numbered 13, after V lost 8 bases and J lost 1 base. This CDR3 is CASVTGVFRWNTEAFF. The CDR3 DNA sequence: TGTGCCAGCGTTACAGGGGTGTTTCGGTGGAACACTGAAGCTTTCTTT. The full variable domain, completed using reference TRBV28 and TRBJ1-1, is DVKVTQSSRYLVKRTGEKVFLECVQDMDHENMFWYRQDPGLGLRLIYFSYDVKMKEKGDIPEGYSVSREKKERFSLILESASTNQTSMYLCASVTGVFRWNTEAFFGQGTRLTVV.

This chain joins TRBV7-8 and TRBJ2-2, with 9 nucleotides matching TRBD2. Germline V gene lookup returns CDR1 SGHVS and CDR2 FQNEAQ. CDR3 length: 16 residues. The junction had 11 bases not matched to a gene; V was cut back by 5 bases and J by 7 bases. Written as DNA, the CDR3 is TGTGCCAGCAGCCTGTTAGCGGGAGTGGTGGACGGGGAGCTGTTTTTT. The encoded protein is CASSLLAGVVDGELFF.

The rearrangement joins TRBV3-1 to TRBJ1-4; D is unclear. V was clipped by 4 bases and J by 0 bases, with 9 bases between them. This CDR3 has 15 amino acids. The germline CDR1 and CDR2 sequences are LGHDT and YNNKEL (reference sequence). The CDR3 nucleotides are TGTGCCAGCAGCCGCGGCCTTGCAACTAATGAAAAACTGTTTTTT. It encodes CASSRGLATNEKLFF.

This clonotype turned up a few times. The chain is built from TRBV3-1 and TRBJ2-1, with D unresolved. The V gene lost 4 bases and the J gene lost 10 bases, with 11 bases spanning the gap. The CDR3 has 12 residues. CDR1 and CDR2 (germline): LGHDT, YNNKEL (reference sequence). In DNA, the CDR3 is TGTGCCAGCAGCCGCGGACCTTCCGAGCAGTTCTTC. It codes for CASSRGPSEQFF.

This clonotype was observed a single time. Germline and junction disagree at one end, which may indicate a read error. Written as DNA, the CDR3 is TGTGCCAGCTCACCTGCCGACAGGTTCTCCTACAATGAGCAGCTCTTC. Residues: CASSPADRFSYNEQLF. The chain recombines TRBV18 with TRBJ2-1, with D possibly matching TRBD1 (6 bases). Germline values: CDR1 KGHSH, CDR2 LQKENI. The CDR3 has 16 residues.

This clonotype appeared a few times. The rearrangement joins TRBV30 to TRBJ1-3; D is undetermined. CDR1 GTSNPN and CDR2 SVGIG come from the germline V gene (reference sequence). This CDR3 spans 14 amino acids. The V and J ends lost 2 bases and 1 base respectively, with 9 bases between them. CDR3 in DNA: TGTGCCTGGAGTCTGGTGGGTTCTGGAAACACCATATATTTT. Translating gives CAWSLVGSGNTIYF.

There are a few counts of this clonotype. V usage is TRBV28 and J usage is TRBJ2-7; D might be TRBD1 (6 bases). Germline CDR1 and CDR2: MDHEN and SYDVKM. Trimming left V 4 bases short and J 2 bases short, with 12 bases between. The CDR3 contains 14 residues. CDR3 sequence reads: CASSSGTLPYEQYF. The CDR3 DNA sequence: TGTGCCAGCAGTTCCGGGACACTTCCCTACGAGCAGTACTTC.

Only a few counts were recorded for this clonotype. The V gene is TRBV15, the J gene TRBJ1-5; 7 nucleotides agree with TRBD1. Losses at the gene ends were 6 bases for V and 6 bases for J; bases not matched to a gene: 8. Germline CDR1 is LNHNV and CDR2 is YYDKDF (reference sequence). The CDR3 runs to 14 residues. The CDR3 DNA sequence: TGTGCCACCAGTTACAACAGGGGTGCTCAGCCCCAGCATTTT. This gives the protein CATSYNRGAQPQHF.

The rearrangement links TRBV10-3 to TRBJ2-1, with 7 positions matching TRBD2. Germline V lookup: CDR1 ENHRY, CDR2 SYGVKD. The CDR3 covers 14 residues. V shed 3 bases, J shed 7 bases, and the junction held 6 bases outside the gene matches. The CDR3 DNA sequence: TGTGCCATCAGTGACGGGGGAGGGCGGAATGAGCAGTTCTTC. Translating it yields CAISDGGGRNEQFF.

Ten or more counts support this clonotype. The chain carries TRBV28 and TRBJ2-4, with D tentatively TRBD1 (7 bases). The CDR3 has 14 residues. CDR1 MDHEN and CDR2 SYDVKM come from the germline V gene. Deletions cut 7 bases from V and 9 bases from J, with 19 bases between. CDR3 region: CASTPRRQGGIQYF. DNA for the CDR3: TGTGCCAGCACCCCTCGGCGCCAGGGGGGCATTCAGTACTTC.